The T cell receptor beta chain under discussion was sequenced for a study of T cell repertoires in cytomegalovirus infection. Across the study: Newly reported HLA-C-restricted and thoroughly characterized HLA-B-restricted CMV epitopes were employed. Indications came from public TCR beta signatures; they pointed to CMV infection and to a matching HLA type.

The CDR3 is made up of 15 amino acids. Between the trimmed V and J ends, which lost 6 bases and 1 base, there was a span of 16 bases. Germline V gene data show CDR1 as MDHEN and CDR2 as SYDVKM. Whole-study findings and limits: The study found HLA-C-restricted CMV-specific TCR beta clonotypes dominating the ex vivo response.

Turning to this clonotype: No antigen is known for it.

TCRdb processed the reads anew with MiXCR; each CDR3 protein has one entry. The sample shows about 330,000 distinct CDR3 sequences, around a third of them seen only once. This TCR came from a human donor in good health (CMV status not recorded). Some clones in this sample may be carry-over from other donors' samples. The chain joins TRBV28 to TRBJ2-7; possible D gene TRBD1, 5 bases. Specimen: cultured PBMCs, collected from culture after CMV antigen stimulation. In DNA form, the CDR3 reads TGTGCCAGCAGCGAGACAGAGAGCAGGTCCTACGAGCAGTACTTC. Protein product: CASSETESRSYEQYF.